The 10 T cell receptor beta chains in this list originate from one sample, sequenced in a study of CD8+ T cells in alopecia areata. cDNA prepared by RNA extraction and subsequent reverse transcription served as the template for sequencing. The repertoire was sequenced with immunoSEQ multiplex PCR; TCRdb's copy has only in-frame clones and lacks some. This sample has more than 200,000 clones, with about two thirds found just once. The source material was CD4+ T cells sorted from blood, sampled at week 0. The receptors were sampled from a human donor with alopecia areata.

This sequence joins TRBV2 and TRBJ1-1, with 8 bases fitting TRBD1. J was trimmed by 6 bases and V by 7 bases; bases with no gene match: 10. From germline, CDR1 is SNHLY and CDR2 FYNNEI. CDR3 size: 14 residues. The CDR3 spells CASNMDRAIPEAFF. The CDR3 nucleotides are TGTGCCAGCAACATGGACAGGGCTATTCCTGAAGCTTTCTTT.

The CDR3 here is CASSQDGRKAFF. The DNA of the CDR3 is TGCGCCAGCAGCCAAGATGGCCGGAAAGCTTTCTTT. This rearrangement joins TRBV4-1 to TRBJ1-1; no firm D call. Trimming left V 0 bases short and J 9 bases short, with 8 bases between. This CDR3 region has 12 residues. Germline V lookup: CDR1 MGHRA, CDR2 YSYEKL.

The J gene is TRBJ1-6, the V gene TRBV25-1; possibly TRBD1 for D (5 bases). CDR3 length: 15 residues. Trimming removed 0 bases from V and 7 bases from J, with 10 bases in between. Germline V lookup: CDR1 MGHDK, CDR2 SYGVNS. The CDR3 sequence is CASSEYRGRNSPLHF. CDR3 bases: TGTGCCAGCAGTGAATATAGGGGCAGGAATTCACCCCTCCACTTT.

V usage is TRBV19 and J usage is TRBJ1-5, with 7 nucleotides matching TRBD1. CDR1 is LNHDA and CDR2 is SQIVND in the germline V gene (reference sequence). This CDR3 is 16 amino acids long. The V and J ends lost 6 bases and 0 bases, in that order; junction bases with no gene match: 8. The CDR3 region has the DNA TGTGCCAGTAGCCGGACAGGAACAAATAGCAATCAGCCCCAGCATTTT. Encoded protein: CASSRTGTNSNQPQHF.

CDR3: CATSRDGRGGQYF. DNA of the CDR3: TGTGCCACCAGCAGAGATGGTCGGGGGGGTCAGTATTTT. The V gene is TRBV15, the J gene TRBJ2-3; TRBD2 matches at 8 bases. There are 13 residues in the CDR3. Germline V gene data show CDR1 as LNHNV and CDR2 as YYDKDF (reference sequence). V lost 0 bases and J lost 12; bases outside the gene matches: 5. Full variable domain (missing parts from reference TRBV15 and TRBJ2-3): DAMVIQNPRYQVTQFGKPVTLSCSQTLNHNVMYWYQQKSSQAPKLLFHYYDKDFNNEADTPDNFQSRRPNTSFCFLDIRSPGLGDTAMYLCATSRDGRGGQYFGPGTRLTVL.

The V call is TRBV4-1, the J call TRBJ1-2; D perhaps matches TRBD1 (5 bases). Per germline, CDR1 MGHRA and CDR2 YSYEKL. V was cut by 1 base and J by 4 bases, with 13 bases left in between. This CDR3 region has 15 residues. In nucleotides, the CDR3 is TGCGCCAGCAGCCAAGTTGGAGCGGGGGGCTATGGCTACACCTTC. Translation: CASSQVGAGGYGYTF.

The chain links TRBV29-1 to TRBJ1-2; 8 bases are a match to TRBD1. J lost 2 bases, V lost 6 bases, and 5 bases had no gene match. CDR3 length: 13 residues. Looked up from germline, CDR1 is SQVTM and CDR2 is ANQGSEA. CDR3 residues: CSVLTGDNYGYTF. CDR3 sequence (DNA): TGCAGCGTCCTGACAGGGGACAACTATGGCTACACCTTC.

With respect to this clone: The sample has other DNA sequences that encode this CDR3 too. The gene calls are TRBV20-1 and TRBJ2-5; D call uncertain. This CDR3 comprises 11 residues. CDR1 and CDR2 from the germline V gene are DFQATT and SNEGSKA (reference sequence). V shed 2 bases and J shed 5 bases, with 6 bases lying between them. Here the CDR3 reads CSARLGETQYF. CDR3 bases: TGCAGTGCTAGACTGGGGGAGACCCAGTACTTC.

The rearrangement uses TRBV5-5 and TRBJ2-5; D possibly corresponds to TRBD2 (5 bases). Trimming removed 4 bases from V and 1 base from J, with 11 bases in between. Germline V gene sequence: CDR1 SGHKS, CDR2 YYEKEE (reference sequence). CDR3 length: 14 residues. The CDR3 protein is CASSRGISQETQYF. The CDR3 bases are TGTGCCAGCAGCCGGGGAATTTCCCAAGAGACCCAGTACTTC.

This clone was observed a few times. In the same sample, other DNA sequences code for this CDR3. This rearrangement joins TRBV4-3 to TRBJ1-5; TRBD1 might be the D (5 bases). V lost 0 bases to trimming and J lost 7 bases, with 7 bases between them. This CDR3 is built from 13 residues. Germline loops: CDR1 LGHNA, CDR2 YSLEER. The CDR3 reads CASSQDRDQPQHF. CDR3 bases: TGCGCCAGCAGCCAAGACAGGGACCAGCCCCAGCATTTT.